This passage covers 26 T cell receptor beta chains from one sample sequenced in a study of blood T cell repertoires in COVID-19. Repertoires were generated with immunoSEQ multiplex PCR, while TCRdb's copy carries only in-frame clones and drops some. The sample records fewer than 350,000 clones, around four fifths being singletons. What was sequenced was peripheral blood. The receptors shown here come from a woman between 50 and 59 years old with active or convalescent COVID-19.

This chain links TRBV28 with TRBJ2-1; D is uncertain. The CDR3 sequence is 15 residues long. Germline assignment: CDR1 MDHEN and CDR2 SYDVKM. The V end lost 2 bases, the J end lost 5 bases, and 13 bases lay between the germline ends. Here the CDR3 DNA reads TGTGCCAGCAGTTTACTCCGGGTCCCCGACAATGAGCAGTTCTTC. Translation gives CASSLLRVPDNEQFF. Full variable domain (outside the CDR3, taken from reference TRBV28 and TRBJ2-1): DVKVTQSSRYLVKRTGEKVFLECVQDMDHENMFWYRQDPGLGLRLIYFSYDVKMKEKGDIPEGYSVSREKKERFSLILESASTNQTSMYLCASSLLRVPDNEQFFGPGTRLTVL.

The CDR3 DNA follows: TGTGCCAGCAGTCGGGGGGGCCTCGCTGGTCAGCCCCAGCATTTT. It is translated as CASSRGGLAGQPQHF. The gene calls are TRBV6-5 and TRBJ1-5, with D possibly matching TRBD1 (6 bases). The V gene lost 5 bases and the J gene lost 6 bases, with 17 bases spanning the gap. CDR3 length: 15 amino acids. Germline V gives CDR1 MNHEY, CDR2 SVGAGI.

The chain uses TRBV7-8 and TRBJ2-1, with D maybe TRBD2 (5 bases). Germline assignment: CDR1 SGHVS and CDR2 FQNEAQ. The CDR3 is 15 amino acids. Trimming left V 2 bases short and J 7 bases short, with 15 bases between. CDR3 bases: TGTGCCAGCAGCTTACTTACAGCACTAGGGAATGAGCAGTTCTTC. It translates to CASSLLTALGNEQFF. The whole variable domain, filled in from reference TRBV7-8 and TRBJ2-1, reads GAGVSQSPRYKVAKRGQDVALRCDPISGHVSLFWYQQALGQGPEFLTYFQNEAQLDKSGLPSDRFFAERPEGSVSTLKIQRTQQEDSAVYLCASSLLTALGNEQFFGPGTRLTVL.

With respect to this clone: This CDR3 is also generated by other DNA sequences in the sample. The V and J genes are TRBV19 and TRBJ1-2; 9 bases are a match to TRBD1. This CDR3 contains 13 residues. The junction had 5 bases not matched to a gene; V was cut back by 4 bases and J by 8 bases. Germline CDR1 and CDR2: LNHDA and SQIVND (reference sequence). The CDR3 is CASSTSTGGGYTF. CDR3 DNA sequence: TGTGCCAGTAGTACCTCGACAGGGGGGGGCTACACCTTC.

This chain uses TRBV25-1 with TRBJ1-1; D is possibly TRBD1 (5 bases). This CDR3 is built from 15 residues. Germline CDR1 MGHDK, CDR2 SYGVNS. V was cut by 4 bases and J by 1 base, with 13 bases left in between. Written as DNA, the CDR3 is TGTGCCAGCAGTGGAGCAGGGTTCGGGAACACTGAAGCTTTCTTT. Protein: CASSGAGFGNTEAFF.

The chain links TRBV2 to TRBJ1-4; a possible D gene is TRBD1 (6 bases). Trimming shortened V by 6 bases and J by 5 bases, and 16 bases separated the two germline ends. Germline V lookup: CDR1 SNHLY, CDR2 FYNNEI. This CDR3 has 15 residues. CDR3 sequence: CASRVQGLGNEKLFF. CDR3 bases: TGTGCCAGCAGGGTACAGGGATTGGGGAATGAAAAACTGTTTTTT.

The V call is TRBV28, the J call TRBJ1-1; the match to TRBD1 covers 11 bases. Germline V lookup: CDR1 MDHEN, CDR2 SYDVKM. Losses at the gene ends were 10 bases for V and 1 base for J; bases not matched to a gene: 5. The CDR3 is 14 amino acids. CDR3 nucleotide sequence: TGTGCCATCGGGACAGGGGGTGGGAACACTGAAGCTTTCTTT. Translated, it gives CAIGTGGGNTEAFF.

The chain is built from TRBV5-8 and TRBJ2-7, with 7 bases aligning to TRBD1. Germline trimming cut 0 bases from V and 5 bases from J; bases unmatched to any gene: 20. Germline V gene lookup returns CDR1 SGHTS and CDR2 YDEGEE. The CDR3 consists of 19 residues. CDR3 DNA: TGTGCCAGCAGCTTGGCCAATGGGGGTGGGATGACAGGGTCCCACGAGCAGTACTTC. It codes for CASSLANGGGMTGSHEQYF.

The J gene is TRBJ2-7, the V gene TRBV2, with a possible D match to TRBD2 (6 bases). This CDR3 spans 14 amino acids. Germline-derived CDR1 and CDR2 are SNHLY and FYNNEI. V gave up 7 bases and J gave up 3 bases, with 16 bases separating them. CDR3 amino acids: CASNGMRGGYEQYF. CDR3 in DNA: TGTGCCAGCAATGGGATGAGGGGAGGCTACGAGCAGTACTTC.

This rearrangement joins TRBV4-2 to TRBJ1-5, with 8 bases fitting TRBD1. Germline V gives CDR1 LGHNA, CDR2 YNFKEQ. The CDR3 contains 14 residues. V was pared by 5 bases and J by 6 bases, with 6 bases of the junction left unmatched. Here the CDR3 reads CASSVDREIQPQHF. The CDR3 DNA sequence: TGTGCCAGCAGCGTGGACAGGGAAATTCAGCCCCAGCATTTT.

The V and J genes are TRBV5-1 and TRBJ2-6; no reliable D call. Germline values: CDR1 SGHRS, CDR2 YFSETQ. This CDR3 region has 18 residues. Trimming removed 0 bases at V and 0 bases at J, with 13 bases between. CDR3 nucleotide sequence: TGCGCCAGCAGCTTGGGAAGTAGCCTAAGCTCTGGGGCCAACGTCCTGACTTTC. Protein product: CASSLGSSLSSGANVLTF.

The CDR3 DNA is TGTGCCAGCAGTTACGAGAGCGGGAGGGCCAGGTACGAGCAGTACTTC. It translates to CASSYESGRARYEQYF. The V gene is TRBV6-5, the J gene TRBJ2-7; 10 bases are a match to TRBD2. The CDR3 covers 16 residues. Germline loops: CDR1 MNHEY, CDR2 SVGAGI. Losses at the gene ends were 2 bases for V and 4 bases for J; bases not matched to a gene: 8.

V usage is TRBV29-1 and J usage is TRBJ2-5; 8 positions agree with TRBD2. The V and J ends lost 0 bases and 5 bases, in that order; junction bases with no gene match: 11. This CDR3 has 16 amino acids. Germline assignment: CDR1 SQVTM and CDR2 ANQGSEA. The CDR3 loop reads CSVEDTGGASEETQYF. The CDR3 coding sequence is TGCAGCGTTGAAGATACGGGGGGGGCGTCGGAGGAGACCCAGTACTTC.

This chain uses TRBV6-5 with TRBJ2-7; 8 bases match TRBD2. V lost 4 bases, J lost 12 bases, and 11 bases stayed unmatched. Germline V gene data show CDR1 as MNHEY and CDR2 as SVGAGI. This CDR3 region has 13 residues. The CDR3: CASSSRRERESYF. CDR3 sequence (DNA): TGTGCCAGCAGTTCCCGGCGGGAGCGGGAGTCGTACTTC.

This chain's CDR3 is CASSQPPSRQTNTGELFF. CDR3 nucleotide sequence: TGCGCCAGCAGCCAACCCCCCTCCCGACAGACAAACACCGGGGAGCTGTTTTTT. The V gene is TRBV4-1, the J gene TRBJ2-2, with TRBD1 as a possible D gene (5 bases). Germline V gene sequence: CDR1 MGHRA, CDR2 YSYEKL. This CDR3 comprises 18 residues. The V gene lost 2 bases and the J gene lost 2 bases, with 18 bases spanning the gap.

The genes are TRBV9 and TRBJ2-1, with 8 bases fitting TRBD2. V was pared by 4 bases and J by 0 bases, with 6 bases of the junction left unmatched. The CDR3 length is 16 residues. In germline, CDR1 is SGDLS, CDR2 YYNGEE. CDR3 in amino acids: CASSPRLASSYNEQFF. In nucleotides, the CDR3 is TGTGCCAGCAGCCCCCGACTAGCGAGCTCCTACAATGAGCAGTTCTTC.

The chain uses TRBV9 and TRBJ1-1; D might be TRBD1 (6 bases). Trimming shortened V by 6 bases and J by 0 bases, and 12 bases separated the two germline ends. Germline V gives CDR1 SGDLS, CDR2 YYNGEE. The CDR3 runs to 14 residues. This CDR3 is CASTVGAMNTEAFF. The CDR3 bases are TGTGCCAGCACCGTGGGGGCCATGAACACTGAAGCTTTCTTT.

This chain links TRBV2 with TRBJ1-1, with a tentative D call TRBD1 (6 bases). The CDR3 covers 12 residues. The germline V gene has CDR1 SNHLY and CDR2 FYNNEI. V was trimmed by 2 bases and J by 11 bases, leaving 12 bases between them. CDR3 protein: CASSEITGIAFF. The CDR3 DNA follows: TGTGCCAGCAGTGAAATCACAGGGATCGCTTTCTTT.

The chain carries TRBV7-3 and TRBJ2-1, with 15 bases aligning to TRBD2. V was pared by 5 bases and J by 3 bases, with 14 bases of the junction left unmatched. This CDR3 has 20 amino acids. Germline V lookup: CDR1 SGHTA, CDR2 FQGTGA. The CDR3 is CASSPLGTSGRPEYYNEQFF. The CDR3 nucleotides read TGTGCCAGCAGCCCCCTCGGGACTAGCGGGAGGCCGGAATACTACAATGAGCAGTTCTTC.

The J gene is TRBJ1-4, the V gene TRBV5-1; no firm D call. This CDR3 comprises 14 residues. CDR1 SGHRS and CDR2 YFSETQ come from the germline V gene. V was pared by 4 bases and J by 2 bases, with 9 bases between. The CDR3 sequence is CASSPGGTNEKLFF. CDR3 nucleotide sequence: TGCGCCAGCAGCCCCGGAGGGACTAATGAAAAACTGTTTTTT. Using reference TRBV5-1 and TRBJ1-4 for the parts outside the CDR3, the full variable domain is KAGVTQTPRYLIKTRGQQVTLSCSPISGHRSVSWYQQTPGQGLQFLFEYFSETQRNKGNFPGRFSGRQFSNSRSEMNVSTLELGDSALYLCASSPGGTNEKLFFGSGTQLSVL.

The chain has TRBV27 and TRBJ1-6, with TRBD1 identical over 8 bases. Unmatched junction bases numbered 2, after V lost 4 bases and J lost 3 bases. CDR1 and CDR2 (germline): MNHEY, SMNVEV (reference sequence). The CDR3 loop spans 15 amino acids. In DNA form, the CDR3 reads TGTGCCAGCAGTTCAGGGGGCATCTATAATTCACCCCTCCACTTT. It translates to CASSSGGIYNSPLHF.

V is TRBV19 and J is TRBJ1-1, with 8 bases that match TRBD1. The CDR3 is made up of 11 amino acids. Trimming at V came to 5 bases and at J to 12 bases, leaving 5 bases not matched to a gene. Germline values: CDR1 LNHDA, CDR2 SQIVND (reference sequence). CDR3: CASSQDRVTFF. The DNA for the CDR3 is TGTGCCAGTAGTCAGGACAGGGTAACTTTCTTT.

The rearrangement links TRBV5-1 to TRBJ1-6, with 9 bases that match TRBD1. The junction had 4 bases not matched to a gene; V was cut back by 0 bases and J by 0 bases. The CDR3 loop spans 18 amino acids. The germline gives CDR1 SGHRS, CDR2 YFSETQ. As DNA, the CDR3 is TGCGCCAGCAGCTTGGAGGGACAGGGTAGCTCCTATAATTCACCCCTCCACTTT. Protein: CASSLEGQGSSYNSPLHF.

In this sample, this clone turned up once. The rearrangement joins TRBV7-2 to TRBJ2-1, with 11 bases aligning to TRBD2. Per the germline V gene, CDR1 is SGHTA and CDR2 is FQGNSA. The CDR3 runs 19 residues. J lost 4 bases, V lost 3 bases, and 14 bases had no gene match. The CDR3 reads CASSFRIAGGPGSYNEQFF. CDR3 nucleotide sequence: TGTGCCAGCAGCTTTCGGATAGCGGGAGGGCCAGGGAGTTACAATGAGCAGTTCTTC.

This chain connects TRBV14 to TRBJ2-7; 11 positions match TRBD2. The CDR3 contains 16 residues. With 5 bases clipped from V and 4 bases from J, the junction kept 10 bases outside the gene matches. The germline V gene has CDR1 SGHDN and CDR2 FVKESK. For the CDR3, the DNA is TGTGCCAGCAGCTTAATAGCGGGGACTAGCGGTTACGAGCAGTACTTC. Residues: CASSLIAGTSGYEQYF.

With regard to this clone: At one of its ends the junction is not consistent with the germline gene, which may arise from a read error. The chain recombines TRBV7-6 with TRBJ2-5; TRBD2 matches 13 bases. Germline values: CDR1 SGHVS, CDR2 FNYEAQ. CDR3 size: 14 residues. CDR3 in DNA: TGTGCCAGCAGCCCAGGACTAGCGGGAGCAAGGGAAGACTTC. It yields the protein CASSPGLAGAREDF.